A single T cell receptor beta chain is shown here with its context. Its matching antigen is unknown. These data are taken from a study of immune evolution from preneoplasia to lung adenocarcinoma. In the study overall: HLA loss of heterozygosity: roughly 7.5% AIS, around 16% MIA, around 33% ADC, none AAH. Study-wide points: KRAS-mutant nodules had the highest T cell clonality. Later-stage lesions seemingly showed higher T cell density and diversity than normal lung.

Patient tissue came from resections in Japan or China, 2014–2017. Sequencing used immunoSEQ multiplex PCR; TCRdb keeps in-frame clones, though not all of them. The data contain 35,000 to 40,000 clones, roughly 74% of them seen just once; the ten biggest clones take up approximately 6.1%. J was trimmed by 3 bases and V by 3 bases; bases with no gene match: 5. The germline V gene encodes CDR1 SGDLS and CDR2 YYNGEE. The CDR3 totals 14 residues. The source of this sequence is a person aged 55 to 75 with lung adenocarcinoma. The sequenced material came from FFPE invasive lung adenocarcinoma tissue. The V call is TRBV9, the J call TRBJ1-1; TRBD1 aligns across 7 bases. The CDR3 spells CASSGWDSHTEAFF. The CDR3 DNA sequence: TGTGCCAGCAGCGGATGGGACAGCCACACTGAAGCTTTCTTT.